This record concerns one TCR beta chain sequence. Which antigen it targets is not known. Base qualities are missing; no much larger clone stands one base away. The data are from a study of blood T cell repertoires in COVID-19 (TCRdb year 2020). Notes on the research overall: The collaborator samples originated in the United States, Italy and Spain and spanned the acute and convalescent phases of COVID-19. The samples were drawn from two sources: the first 160 participants of the ongoing ImmuneRACE study, and 1,200 or so subjects contributed by 6 global collaborators. Where available, HLA class I and class II types were taken from metadata supplied by the sample provider and were not determined by assay-based typing. A de-identified subject ID, COVID-19 status, age in years and sex were almost always included in the sample metadata. The dataset comprised deeply sampled blood TCRbeta repertoires from subjects exposed to, actively infected with, or recovered from COVID-19. The material from the prospective study consisted of cDNA or gDNA derived from T cells, B-cell-depleted T cells, or PBMCs. The repertoires were made available in a free public database intended to serve as a resource for research on the immune response to SARS-CoV-2.

TCRbeta CDR3 regions were amplified from genomic DNA by means of the immunoSEQ Assay, a bias-controlled multiplex PCR. The source study handled its data this way. The number of nucleated cells in each sample was estimated by amplification of reference gene primers within the assay. To quantify the absolute abundance of each unique TCRbeta CDR3 rearrangement, sequence reads were collapsed and filtered. Productive Simpson clonality was computed per sample as the square root of Simpson's diversity index over productive rearrangements. Imported from immuneACCESS, the table was reduced by TCRdb to in-frame sequences with V and J called. These copies leave out some clones; in studies compared against another copy, an unresolved V gene accounts for under half, and the cause of the remainder is not known. V and J calls and clone size are those listed in that table; D and trimming were worked out from the DNA. The sample yields roughly 170,000 clones; roughly 84% were counted once. The ten top clones hold 1% to 1.5% of the sample.

Samples from volunteer blood donors who had recovered from COVID-19 were contributed by a second Seattle source. Each collaborating institution followed its own protocols to collect whole blood in K2EDTA tubes. Collaborator samples were shipped for TCRbeta analysis as frozen whole blood, isolated PBMCs, or DNA extracted from either sample type. Germline trimming: 0 bases from V, 10 bases from J; junction bases outside gene matches: 15. The CDR3 goes from the cysteine to the phenylalanine over 17 residues. The CDR3 DNA has 51 bases and is translated from base 1. The germline V gene (reference sequence) supplies CDR1 SEHNR and CDR2 FQNEAQ. What the work shows at the level of the full study, not this receptor alone: How much clinical and demographic metadata was included differed by source and by participant, and the metadata was provided uncurated.

The rearranged chain carries TRBV7-9 and TRBJ2-7; 10 bases in the middle match TRBD2. This receptor was taken from a man in his sixties who had recovered from COVID-19. The sequenced material came from peripheral blood. In nucleotides, the sequence is TGTGCCAGCAGCTTAGCCGAGGGTCGTAGCGGGGGGTTCCTTCAGTACTTC. It codes for CASSLAEGRSGGFLQYF.